The present entry profiles one T cell receptor (beta chain) with its context. Germline CDR1 is SGDLS and CDR2 is YYNGEE. The CDR3 has 16 residues. The junction had 7 bases not matched to a gene; V was cut back by 4 bases and J by 5 bases. These data come from a study of control samples from healthy donors and cancer patients. Assay used: immunoSEQ multiplex PCR; TCRdb lists only in-frame clones, some missing. The data contain 75,000 to 100,000 clones, more than 85% of them singletons. This clonotype originated in a woman between 45 and 65 years old in good health. The chain uses TRBV9 and TRBJ2-7; 15 nucleotides align to TRBD2. Sequenced: blood. The CDR3 DNA follows: TGTGCCAGCAGCCCAGGACTAGCGGGAGGGGTTCACGAGCAGTACTTC. It specifies CASSPGLAGGVHEQYF. The full variable domain, completed using reference TRBV9 and TRBJ2-7, is DSGVTQTPKHLITATGQRVTLRCSPRSGDLSVYWYQQSLDQGLQFLIQYYNGEERAKGNILERFSAQQFPDLHSELNLSSLELGDSALYFCASSPGLAGGVHEQYFGPGTRLTVT.